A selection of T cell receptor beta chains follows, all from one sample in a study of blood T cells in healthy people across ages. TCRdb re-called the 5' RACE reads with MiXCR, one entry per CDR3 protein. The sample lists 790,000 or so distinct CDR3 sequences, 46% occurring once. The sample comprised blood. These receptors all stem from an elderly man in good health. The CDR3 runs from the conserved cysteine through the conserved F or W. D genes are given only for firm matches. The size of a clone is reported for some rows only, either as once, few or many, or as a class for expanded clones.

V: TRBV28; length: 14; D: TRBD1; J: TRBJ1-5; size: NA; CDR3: CASRNRGGNQPQHF; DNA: TGTGCCAGCAGGAACAGGGGAGGTAATCAGCCCCAGCATTTT
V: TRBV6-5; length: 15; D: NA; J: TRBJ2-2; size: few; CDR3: CASSYANTNTGELFF; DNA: TGTGCCAGCAGTTACGCCAACACAAACACCGGGGAGCTGTTTTTT
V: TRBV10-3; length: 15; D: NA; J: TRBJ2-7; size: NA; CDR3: CAVSARATNSYEQYF; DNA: TGTGCCGTCAGTGCCCGGGCCACCAACTCCTACGAGCAGTACTTC
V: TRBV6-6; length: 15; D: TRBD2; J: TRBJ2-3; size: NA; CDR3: CASSWRERSTDTQYF; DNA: TGTGCCAGCAGTTGGCGGGAGCGGAGCACAGATACGCAGTATTTT
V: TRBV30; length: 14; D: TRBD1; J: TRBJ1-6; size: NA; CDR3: CAWCRDRDNSPLHF; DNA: TGTGCCTGGTGCCGGGACAGGGATAATTCACCCCTCCACTTT
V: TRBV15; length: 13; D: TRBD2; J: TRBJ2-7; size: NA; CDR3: CATSDFAGEAQYF; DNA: TGTGCCACCAGCGACTTTGCGGGGGAGGCCCAGTACTTC
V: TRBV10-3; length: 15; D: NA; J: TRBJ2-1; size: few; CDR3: CAIRSRGTAEAEQFF; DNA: TGTGCCATCAGGAGTCGGGGGACTGCGGAGGCTGAGCAGTTCTTC
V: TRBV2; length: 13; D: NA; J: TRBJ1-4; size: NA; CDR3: CATTTRGDEKLFF; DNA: TGTGCCACAACGACCAGAGGGGATGAAAAACTGTTTTTT
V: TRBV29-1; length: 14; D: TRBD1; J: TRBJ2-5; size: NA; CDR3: CIVVTGPRKETQYF; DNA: TGCATCGTCGTGACAGGGCCCAGGAAAGAGACCCAGTACTTC
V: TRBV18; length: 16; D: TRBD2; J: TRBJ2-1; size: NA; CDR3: CASSPPVGRVYDEQFF; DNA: TGTGCCAGCTCACCACCCGTCGGGAGGGTTTATGATGAGCAGTTCTTC
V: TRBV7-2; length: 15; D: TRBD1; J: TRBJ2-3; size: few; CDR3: CASSLESTGTGAQYF; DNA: TGTGCCAGCAGCTTAGAAAGTACCGGGACAGGGGCGCAGTATTTT
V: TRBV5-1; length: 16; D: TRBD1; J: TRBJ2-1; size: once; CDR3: CASSFSDRGWDNEQFF; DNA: TGCGCCAGCAGCTTCTCCGACAGGGGGTGGGACAATGAGCAGTTCTTC
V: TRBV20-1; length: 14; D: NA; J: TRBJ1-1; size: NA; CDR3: CSASQPGLHTEAFF; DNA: TGCAGTGCAAGCCAGCCAGGGCTCCACACTGAAGCTTTCTTT
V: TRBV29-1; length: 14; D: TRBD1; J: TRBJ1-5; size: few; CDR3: CSVTEQGSNQPQHF; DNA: TGCAGCGTCACGGAACAGGGGAGCAATCAGCCCCAGCATTTT
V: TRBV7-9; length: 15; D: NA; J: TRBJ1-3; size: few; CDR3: CASSQPGRLGNTIYF; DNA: TGTGCCAGCAGCCAACCGGGACGCCTTGGGAACACCATATATTTT
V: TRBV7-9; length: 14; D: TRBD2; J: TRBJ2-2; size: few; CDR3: CASRGSGFAGELFF; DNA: TGTGCCAGCAGAGGTAGCGGGTTCGCCGGGGAGCTGTTTTTT
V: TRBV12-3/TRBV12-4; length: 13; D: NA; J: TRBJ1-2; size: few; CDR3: CASSPDRLDGYTF; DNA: TGTGCCAGCAGTCCGGACAGACTAGATGGCTACACCTTC
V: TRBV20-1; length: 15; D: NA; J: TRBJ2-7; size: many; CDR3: CSARSQDGESYEQYF; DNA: TGCAGTGCTAGATCCCAGGACGGGGAATCCTACGAGCAGTACTTC
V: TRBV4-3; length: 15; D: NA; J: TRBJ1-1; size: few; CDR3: CASSQDRGGSTEAFF; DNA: TGCGCCAGCAGCCAAGATAGAGGCGGGTCGACTGAAGCTTTCTTT
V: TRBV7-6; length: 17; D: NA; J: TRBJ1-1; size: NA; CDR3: CASSLRGGETRNTEAFF; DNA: TGTGCCAGCAGCTTACGAGGAGGGGAGACTAGAAACACTGAAGCTTTCTTT
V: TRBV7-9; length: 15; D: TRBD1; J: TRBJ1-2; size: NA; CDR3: CASSLRDRSPYGYTF; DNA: TGTGCCAGCAGCTTACGGGACAGGAGTCCCTATGGCTACACCTTC
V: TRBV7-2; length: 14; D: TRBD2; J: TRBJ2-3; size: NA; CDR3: CASTLGLAGDTQYF; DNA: TGTGCCAGCACCCTGGGGCTAGCGGGGGATACGCAGTATTTT
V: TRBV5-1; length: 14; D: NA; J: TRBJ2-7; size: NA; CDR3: CASSLNLGDPEQYF; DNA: TGCGCCAGCAGCTTGAATCTGGGGGATCCCGAGCAGTACTTC
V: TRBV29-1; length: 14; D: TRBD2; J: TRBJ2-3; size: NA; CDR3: CSVEGGRATDTQYF; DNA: TGCAGCGTTGAAGGCGGGAGGGCCACAGATACGCAGTATTTT
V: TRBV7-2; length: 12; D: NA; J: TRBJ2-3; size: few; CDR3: CASSSYPDTQYF; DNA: TGTGCCAGCAGCTCCTACCCAGATACGCAGTATTTT
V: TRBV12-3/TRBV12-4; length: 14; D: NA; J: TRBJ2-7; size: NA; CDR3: CASSFSQSSYEQYF; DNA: TGTGCCAGCAGTTTTTCTCAGAGCTCCTACGAGCAGTACTTC
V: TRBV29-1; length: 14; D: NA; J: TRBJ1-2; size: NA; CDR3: CSVDYSPQDYGYTF; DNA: TGCAGCGTTGACTACAGCCCACAGGACTATGGCTACACCTTC
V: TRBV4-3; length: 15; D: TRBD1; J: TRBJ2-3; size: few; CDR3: CASSQDLQQGDTQYF; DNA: TGCGCCAGCAGCCAAGATTTACAACAGGGGGATACGCAGTATTTT
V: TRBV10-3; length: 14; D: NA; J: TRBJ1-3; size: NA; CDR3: CVIRLTGAGNTIYF; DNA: TGTGTCATCCGACTGACCGGTGCTGGAAACACCATATATTTT
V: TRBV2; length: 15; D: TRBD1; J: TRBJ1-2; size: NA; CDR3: CASRPSGTAIRGYTF; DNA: TGTGCCAGCAGGCCTTCCGGGACAGCAATACGGGGCTACACCTTC
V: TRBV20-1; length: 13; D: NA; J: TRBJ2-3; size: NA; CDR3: CSARQDATDTQYF; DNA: TGCAGTGCTCGTCAGGATGCCACAGATACGCAGTATTTT
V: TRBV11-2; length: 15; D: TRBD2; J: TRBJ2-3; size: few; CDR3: CASSLGTSVTDTQYF; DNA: TGTGCCAGCAGCTTAGGGACTAGTGTTACAGATACGCAGTATTTT
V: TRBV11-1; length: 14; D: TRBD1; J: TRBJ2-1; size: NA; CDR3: CASSIRTGTDEQFF; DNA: TGTGCCAGCAGCATCAGGACAGGGACCGATGAGCAGTTCTTC
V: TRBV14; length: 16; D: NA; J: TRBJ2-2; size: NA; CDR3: CASSQDPGINTGELFF; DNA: TGTGCCAGCAGCCAAGATCCCGGCATAAACACCGGGGAGCTGTTTTTT
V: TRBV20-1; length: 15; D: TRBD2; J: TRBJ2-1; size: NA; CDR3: CSARDTSGALNEQFF; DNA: TGCAGTGCTAGAGACACTAGCGGAGCTTTGAATGAGCAGTTCTTC
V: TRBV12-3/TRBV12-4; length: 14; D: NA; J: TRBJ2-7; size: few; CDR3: CASSLGGLLYEQYF; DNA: TGTGCCAGCAGTTTGGGGGGGCTGCTCTACGAGCAGTACTTC
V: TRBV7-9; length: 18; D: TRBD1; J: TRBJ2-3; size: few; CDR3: CASSLDGPRDRVTDTQYF; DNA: TGTGCCAGCAGCTTAGATGGTCCTCGGGACAGGGTCACAGATACGCAGTATTTT
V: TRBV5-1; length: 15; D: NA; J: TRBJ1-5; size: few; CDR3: CASRPDGDSNQPQHF; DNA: TGCGCCAGCAGACCCGACGGAGATAGCAATCAGCCCCAGCATTTT
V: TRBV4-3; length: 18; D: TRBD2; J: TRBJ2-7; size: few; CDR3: CASSQEAWTSGSSYEQYF; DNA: TGCGCCAGCAGCCAAGAGGCATGGACTAGCGGATCCTCCTACGAGCAGTACTTC
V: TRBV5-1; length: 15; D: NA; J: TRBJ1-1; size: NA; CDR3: CASSLSRVGNTEAFF; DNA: TGCGCCAGCAGCTTGTCGAGGGTAGGGAACACTGAAGCTTTCTTT
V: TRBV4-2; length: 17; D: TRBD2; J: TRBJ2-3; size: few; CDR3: CASSQALAGEGADTQYF; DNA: TGTGCCAGCAGCCAAGCCCTGGCGGGAGAAGGTGCAGATACGCAGTATTTT
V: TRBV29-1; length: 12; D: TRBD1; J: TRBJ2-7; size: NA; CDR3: CSVETGVHEQYF; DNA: TGCAGCGTTGAGACAGGGGTCCACGAGCAGTACTTC
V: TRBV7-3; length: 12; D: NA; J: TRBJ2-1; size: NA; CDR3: CASSFPGSEQFF; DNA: TGTGCCAGCAGCTTTCCGGGAAGCGAGCAGTTCTTC
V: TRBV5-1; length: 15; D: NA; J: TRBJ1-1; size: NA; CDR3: CASSSTGTPNTEAFF; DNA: TGCGCCAGCAGTTCTACAGGGACACCGAACACTGAAGCTTTCTTT
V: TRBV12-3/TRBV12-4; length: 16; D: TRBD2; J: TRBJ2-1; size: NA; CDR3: CASSLFVGGSGNEQFF; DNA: TGTGCCAGCAGCCTTTTTGTGGGCGGGAGCGGCAATGAGCAGTTCTTC
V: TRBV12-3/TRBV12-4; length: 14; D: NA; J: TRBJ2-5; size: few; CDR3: CASSSGAGANRQYF; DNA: TGTGCCAGCAGCTCTGGCGCAGGGGCTAATCGGCAGTACTTC
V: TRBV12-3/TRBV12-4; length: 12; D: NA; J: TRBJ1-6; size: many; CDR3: CASSLGQQALHF; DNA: TGTGCCAGCAGTTTGGGGCAGCAGGCCCTCCACTTT
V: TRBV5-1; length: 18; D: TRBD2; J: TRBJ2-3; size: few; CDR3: CASSLAGTSGHSSDTQYF; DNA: TGCGCCAGCAGCTTGGCCGGGACTAGCGGGCATTCTTCAGATACGCAGTATTTT
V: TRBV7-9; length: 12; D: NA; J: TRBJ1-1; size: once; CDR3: CASSTRGCEAFF; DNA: TGTGCCAGCAGTACCAGGGGTTGTGAAGCTTTCTTT